This TCR beta chain was identified during a study of beta chain features in type 1 diabetes. Remarks on this clone: The antigen is unknown.

CDR1 is PRHDT and CDR2 is FYEKMQ in the germline V gene (reference sequence). The CDR3 sequence is 16 residues long. Trimming at V came to 1 base and at J to 1 base, leaving 6 bases not matched to a gene. Findings and limits, study-wide: Naive, central memory and Treg TCRB repertoires seemed to resemble each other more closely in patients than they did in healthy donors.

Isolated RNA was reverse transcribed in full, so expressed TCRB transcripts were sequenced. The study sequenced naive, central memory and regulatory T cell samples to an average of approximately 4 million reads. Method: immunoSEQ multiplex PCR; TCRdb's copy keeps in-frame clones and lacks some. The sample has 860,000 or so clones, under 20% seen once. Averaging around 120 mL, one heparinised blood draw was given by each donor. Sorting gave populations that all exceeded 98% purity. The genes are TRBV13 and TRBJ1-1; 7 nucleotides agree with TRBD1. Sequencing was performed on naive CD4+ T cells from blood. The TCR sequence derives from a woman younger than 30 in good health. The CDR3 nucleotides are TGTGCCAGCAGCTTAGACAGGGGAGCTTGGAACACTGAAGCTTTCTTT. As protein: CASSLDRGAWNTEAFF.